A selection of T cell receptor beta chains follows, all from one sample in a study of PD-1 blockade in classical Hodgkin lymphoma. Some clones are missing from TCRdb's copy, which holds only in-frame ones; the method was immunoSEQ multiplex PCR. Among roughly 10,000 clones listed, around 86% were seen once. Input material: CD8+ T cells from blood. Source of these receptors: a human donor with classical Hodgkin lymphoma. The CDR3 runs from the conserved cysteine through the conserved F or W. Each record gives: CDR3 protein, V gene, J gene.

cdr3_aa: CASSQVPGELFF
v_call: TRBV4-1
j_call: TRBJ2-2

cdr3_aa: CASSSQLWEQFF
v_call: TRBV27
j_call: TRBJ2-1

cdr3_aa: CASSSGTGGGEQYF
v_call: TRBV27
j_call: TRBJ2-7

cdr3_aa: CASSQDGGSYEQYF
v_call: TRBV4-3
j_call: TRBJ2-7

cdr3_aa: CASSLGAVYGYTF
v_call: TRBV11-2
j_call: TRBJ1-2

cdr3_aa: CASSYSEDTNYGYTF
v_call: TRBV6-5
j_call: TRBJ1-2

cdr3_aa: CASSIVAGGPRYNEQFF
v_call: TRBV19
j_call: TRBJ2-1

cdr3_aa: CASSPFRGAQETQYF
v_call: TRBV4-3
j_call: TRBJ2-5

cdr3_aa: CASSQVLVNTEAFF
v_call: TRBV4-1
j_call: TRBJ1-1

cdr3_aa: CASKILFAGPLGAFF
v_call: TRBV28
j_call: TRBJ1-1

cdr3_aa: CASARGGSTYNEQFF
v_call: TRBV2
j_call: TRBJ2-1

cdr3_aa: CASSRSLAGGSGELFF
v_call: TRBV7-3
j_call: TRBJ2-2

cdr3_aa: CASSQYEGVTEAFF
v_call: TRBV4-3
j_call: TRBJ1-1

cdr3_aa: CASSQEGQSLYEQYF
v_call: TRBV4-1
j_call: TRBJ2-7

cdr3_aa: CATSNRGQDQPQHF
v_call: TRBV15
j_call: TRBJ1-5

cdr3_aa: CSVGTPPNEQFF
v_call: TRBV29-1
j_call: TRBJ2-1

cdr3_aa: CASSDLERTFLSGANVLTF
v_call: TRBV5-6
j_call: TRBJ2-6

cdr3_aa: CASSPGGANNEQFF
v_call: TRBV7-8
j_call: TRBJ2-1

cdr3_aa: CASSLWAGQETQYF
v_call: TRBV11-2
j_call: TRBJ2-5

cdr3_aa: CASNFRGHSPLHF
v_call: TRBV19
j_call: TRBJ1-6

cdr3_aa: CASSIGPWGEQYF
v_call: TRBV6-1
j_call: TRBJ2-7

cdr3_aa: CASSGGTSGGAIYNEQFF
v_call: TRBV10-2
j_call: TRBJ2-1

cdr3_aa: CASSLRGRNQPQHF
v_call: TRBV5-8
j_call: TRBJ1-5

cdr3_aa: CASSVVAASSGNTIYF
v_call: TRBV9
j_call: TRBJ1-3

cdr3_aa: CASRQLGPAPYEQYF
v_call: TRBV2
j_call: TRBJ2-7

cdr3_aa: CSAGGTSGGRTDTQYF
v_call: TRBV29-1
j_call: TRBJ2-3

cdr3_aa: CSVALNTEAFF
v_call: TRBV29-1
j_call: TRBJ1-1

cdr3_aa: CASRQTASPAFFYEQYF
v_call: TRBV2
j_call: TRBJ2-7

cdr3_aa: CASSYSNYRDQPQHF
v_call: TRBV6-6
j_call: TRBJ1-5

cdr3_aa: CASSIGLAGALYEQYF
v_call: TRBV19
j_call: TRBJ2-7

cdr3_aa: CASSVGGGTGYIAEAFF
v_call: TRBV7-9
j_call: TRBJ1-1

cdr3_aa: CASGPGVGNQPQHF
v_call: TRBV12-5
j_call: TRBJ1-5

cdr3_aa: CSVGDLFEKLFF
v_call: TRBV29-1
j_call: TRBJ1-4

cdr3_aa: CASGTAGPQGEQFF
v_call: TRBV12-5
j_call: TRBJ2-1

cdr3_aa: CASSLVSTDTQYF
v_call: TRBV7-8
j_call: TRBJ2-3

cdr3_aa: CASSGGTYNSLTDTQYF
v_call: TRBV6-1
j_call: TRBJ2-3